These T cell receptor beta chains were read from a single sample in a study of blood T cell repertoires in COVID-19. Clones were sequenced by immunoSEQ multiplex PCR, and TCRdb holds only the in-frame ones, with some missing. Of 45,000 to 50,000 clones listed, about four fifths were seen once; the top ten hold roughly 7.3%. Sequences were obtained from peripheral blood. The receptors come from a man aged 40-49 years with acute or convalescent COVID-19. Both conserved end residues are part of each CDR3. The D gene is left open where the match is weak. The size field is filled for only some rows; it gives once, few, many or a size class.

few	TRBV9	TRBJ2-7	TRBD2	CASSFLSGGPKYF	TGTGCCAGCAGTTTTCTAAGCGGGGGCCCTAAGTACTTC
NA	TRBV10-3	TRBJ2-1	TRBD1	CAITKGTEGSNEQFF	TGTGCCATCACCAAGGGGACAGAGGGGAGCAATGAGCAGTTCTTC
NA	TRBV10-2	TRBJ2-4	TRBD1	CASRGTGGNIQYF	TGCGCCAGCAGGGGGACAGGGGGTAACATTCAGTACTTC
NA	TRBV5-4	TRBJ2-5	TRBD2	CASSASTSGWETQYF	TGTGCCAGCAGCGCCTCGACTAGCGGGTGGGAGACCCAGTACTTC
NA	TRBV7-8	TRBJ1-5	TRBD1	CASSPGTGDGQPQHF	TGTGCCAGCAGCCCTGGGACAGGGGACGGTCAGCCCCAGCATTTT
NA	TRBV9	TRBJ1-2	NA	CASSTQGKSKDGYTF	TGTGCCAGCAGCACCCAGGGTAAAAGTAAGGATGGCTACACCTTC
few	TRBV5-1	TRBJ2-7	TRBD1	CASSGDRGGSASEQYF	TGCGCCAGCAGCGGGGACAGGGGAGGATCGGCTAGCGAGCAGTACTTC
once	TRBV10-3	TRBJ1-4	NA	CATLGGAREKLFF	TGTGCCACACTGGGAGGGGCCCGAGAAAAACTGTTTTTT
NA	TRBV11-2	TRBJ2-1	TRBD2	CASRSTSDFPYNEQFF	TGTGCCAGCAGATCAACTAGCGACTTCCCCTACAATGAGCAGTTCTTC
NA	TRBV19	TRBJ2-1	TRBD2	CASSPSGLAGPNEQFF	TGTGCCAGTAGTCCTTCGGGACTAGCGGGGCCTAATGAGCAGTTCTTC
NA	TRBV6-1	TRBJ2-5	NA	CASSEVNQETQYF	TGTGCCAGCAGTGAAGTAAATCAAGAGACCCAGTACTTC
few	TRBV30	TRBJ2-1	TRBD2	CAWETSASNEQFF	TGTGCCTGGGAGACTAGCGCCAGCAATGAGCAGTTCTTC
NA	TRBV29-1	TRBJ1-2	NA	CSVEVLNGYTF	TGCAGCGTTGAGGTACTAAATGGCTACACCTTC
NA	TRBV5-1	TRBJ1-5	NA	CASSLGANQPQHF	TGCGCCAGCAGCTTGGGGGCCAATCAGCCCCAGCATTTT
NA	TRBV7-2	TRBJ2-7	TRBD2	CASSFRGRGGGVEQYF	TGTGCCAGCAGCTTTAGGGGACGAGGCGGGGGGGTCGAGCAGTACTTC
NA	TRBV2	TRBJ1-5	NA	CASSAEEGGNQPQHF	TGTGCCAGCAGTGCTGAAGAAGGGGGCAATCAGCCCCAGCATTTT
NA	TRBV27	TRBJ2-5	TRBD1	CASRTERSGTAQETQYF	TGTGCCAGCAGAACTGAGCGATCCGGGACAGCCCAAGAGACCCAGTACTTC
NA	TRBV2	TRBJ1-2	NA	CASSAGLYGYTF	TGTGCCAGCAGTGCTGGCCTCTATGGCTACACCTTC
NA	TRBV12-3/TRBV12-4	TRBJ2-4	TRBD1	CATTGGGNIQYF	TGTGCCACAACAGGGGGCGGAAACATTCAGTACTTC